This T cell receptor beta chain was retrieved from a study of cytomegalovirus exposure and HLA in healthy donors. Study in general: Researchers previously reported finding about 110 million unique TCR beta sequences from roughly 180 million T cells.

Whole-study findings and limits: Immune exposure data for these donors was limited to CMV serostatus. The investigators catalogued 164 TCR beta chains as cytomegalovirus-associated.

As concerns this clone: Antigen specificity is unknown.

The germline CDR1 and CDR2 sequences are SEHNR and FQNEAQ (reference sequence). This CDR3 has 14 residues. The J segment lost 4 bases and the V segment lost 6 bases, leaving 5 bases of the junction unmatched. The PCR used 60 Vbeta and 13 Jbeta primers. The data were produced by immunoSEQ multiplex PCR, yet TCRdb's version contains in-frame clones alone and is incomplete. This table holds fewer than 95,000 clones, 75% to 85% found once. The sequence was obtained from a man aged 18 to 29 in good health and CMV-seronegative. Sequencing was performed on PBMCs. J is TRBJ1-3 and V is TRBV7-9; 8 nucleotides line up with TRBD1. The CDR3 nucleotides read TGTGCCAGCAGGCAGGGGACAGGCGGAAACACCATATATTTT. The encoded protein is CASRQGTGGNTIYF.